This TCR beta chain emerged from a study of breast tumors, draining lymph nodes, adjacent tissues. Breast cancer patients provided tissue from their axillary draining lymph nodes. Germline V gene lookup returns CDR1 SGHTS and CDR2 YDEGEE. V lost 0 bases to trimming and J lost 0 bases, with 4 bases between them. The CDR3 extends over 15 amino acids. This clonotype was recorded once. Its antigen remains unidentified. Study results and limitations: Most tumor T cells seemingly derive from lymph node, then expand in tumor. Tumor and nontumor repertoires were significantly more similar in luminal-like than in basal-like breast cancer. Tumors had less TCR diversity than lymph nodes, more than nontumor tissue. Tumor T cell lymph node origin was a supported hypothesis, not proven.

Each CDR3 protein gets one entry after TCRdb re-called the multiplex PCR reads with MiXCR. The data show 140,000 or so distinct CDR3 sequences, around a third seen once. Sequenced material: axillary lymph node tissue. The rearrangement joins TRBV5-8 to TRBJ2-6; D is undetermined. The sequence came from a female donor with breast cancer. Some clones in this sample may be carry-over from other donors' samples. Written as DNA, the CDR3 is TGTGCCAGCAGCTTGGCTAGCTCTGGGGCCAACGTCCTGACTTTC. It translates to CASSLASSGANVLTF.